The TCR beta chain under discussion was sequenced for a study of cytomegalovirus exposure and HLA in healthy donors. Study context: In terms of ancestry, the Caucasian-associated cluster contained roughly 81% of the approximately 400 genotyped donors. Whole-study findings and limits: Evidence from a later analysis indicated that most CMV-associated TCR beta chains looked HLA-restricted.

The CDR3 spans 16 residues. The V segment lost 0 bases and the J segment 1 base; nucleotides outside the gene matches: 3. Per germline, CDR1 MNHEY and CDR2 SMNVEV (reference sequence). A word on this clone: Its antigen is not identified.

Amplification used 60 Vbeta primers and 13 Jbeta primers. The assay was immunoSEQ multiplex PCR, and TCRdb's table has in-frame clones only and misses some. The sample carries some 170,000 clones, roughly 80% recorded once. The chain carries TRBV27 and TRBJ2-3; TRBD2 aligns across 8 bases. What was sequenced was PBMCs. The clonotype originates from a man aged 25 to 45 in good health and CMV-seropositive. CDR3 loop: CASSLSPGGGTDTQYF. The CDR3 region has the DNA TGTGCCAGCAGTTTATCTCCGGGGGGGGGCACAGATACGCAGTATTTT.